Each of the 8 T cell receptor beta chains below was sequenced from the same sample in a study of cytomegalovirus exposure and HLA in healthy donors. The PCR ran on 60 Vbeta and 13 Jbeta primers. Generated by immunoSEQ multiplex PCR, the TCRdb table keeps only in-frame clones and is missing some. The sample yields more than 140,000 clones, over 70% seen once. The source material was PBMCs. The receptor source for this set is a man between 25 and 39 years old in good health and CMV-seropositive.

The chain combines TRBV2 with TRBJ2-7; no firm D call. Between the trimmed V and J ends, which lost 2 bases and 3 bases, there was a span of 8 bases. The CDR3 contains 13 residues. Germline-derived CDR1 and CDR2 are SNHLY and FYNNEI. CDR3 nucleotides: TGTGCCAGCAGTGAAAGGAGAGTCTACGAGCAGTACTTC. This codes for CASSERRVYEQYF. Full variable domain (rest looked up from reference TRBV2 and TRBJ2-7): EPEVTQTPSHQVTQMGQEVILRCVPISNHLYFYWYRQILGQKVEFLVSFYNNEISEKSEIFDDQFSVERPDGSNFTLKIRSTKLEDSAMYFCASSERRVYEQYFGPGTRLTVT.

The J gene is TRBJ1-1, the V gene TRBV5-8; maybe TRBD1 (5 bases). Germline CDR1 is SGHTS and CDR2 is YDEGEE. CDR3 size: 13 residues. V was clipped by 4 bases and J by 1 base, with 8 bases between them. The CDR3 region is CASSIQENTEAFF. As DNA, the CDR3 is TGTGCCAGCAGCATACAGGAGAACACTGAAGCTTTCTTT.

The chain couples TRBV7-9 to TRBJ2-5, with 7 bases matching TRBD2. The CDR3 consists of 14 residues. Germline V gene sequence: CDR1 SEHNR, CDR2 FQNEAQ (reference sequence). V trimming: 3 bases; J trimming: 1 base; junction bases outside the gene matches: 2. DNA for the CDR3: TGTGCCAGCAGCTTGGGGGGGATCCAAGAGACCCAGTACTTC. The encoded protein is CASSLGGIQETQYF.

The CDR3: CASSATRGREQYF. In DNA form, the CDR3 reads TGTGCCAGCAGTGCAACCAGGGGGCGTGAGCAGTACTTC. J is TRBJ2-7 and V is TRBV27; 8 bases are a match to TRBD1. There are 13 residues in the CDR3. The trim removed 5 bases at V and 7 bases at J, leaving 7 bases unmatched. Per germline, CDR1 MNHEY and CDR2 SMNVEV (reference sequence).

V usage is TRBV9 and J usage is TRBJ2-1, with no clear D. V gave up 3 bases and J gave up 2 bases, with 12 bases separating them. The CDR3 runs to 15 residues. The germline V gene encodes CDR1 SGDLS and CDR2 YYNGEE. The CDR3 sequence is CASSAIPETYNEQFF. The CDR3 nucleotides are TGTGCCAGCAGCGCAATCCCAGAAACCTACAATGAGCAGTTCTTC. The complete variable domain, with remaining parts taken from reference TRBV9 and TRBJ2-1, reads DSGVTQTPKHLITATGQRVTLRCSPRSGDLSVYWYQQSLDQGLQFLIQYYNGEERAKGNILERFSAQQFPDLHSELNLSSLELGDSALYFCASSAIPETYNEQFFGPGTRLTVL.

The J gene is TRBJ2-1, the V gene TRBV5-6; D is unresolved. The CDR3 has 12 amino acids. From germline, CDR1 is SGHDT and CDR2 YYEEEE. V shed 4 bases and J shed 9 bases, with 11 bases lying between them. The CDR3 nucleotides read TGTGCCAGCAGCCTGTGGGCCATTGAGCAGTTCTTC. It encodes CASSLWAIEQFF.

The chain uses TRBV5-8 and TRBJ1-2; perhaps TRBD1 as D (6 bases). V was shortened by 7 bases and J by 4 bases, with 14 bases between the two germline ends. CDR1 is SGHTS, CDR2 YDEGEE, per germline. The CDR3 is 13 amino acids. In nucleotides, the CDR3 is TGTGCCAGCGGCGGACAGCTGCCCTATGGCTACACCTTC. As protein: CASGGQLPYGYTF.

The J gene is TRBJ2-4, the V gene TRBV11-1; 8 bases match TRBD1. CDR1 is SGHAT, CDR2 FQDESV, per germline (reference sequence). The J segment lost 2 bases and the V segment lost 5 bases, leaving 8 bases of the junction unmatched. The length of the CDR3 is 16 residues. The CDR3 sequence is CASSRGQGIPKNIQYF. The CDR3 DNA follows: TGTGCCAGCAGCCGCGGACAGGGAATCCCCAAAAACATTCAGTACTTC.